This record looks at one TCR beta chain sequence and its context. The CDR3 is 17 amino acids. V lost 0 bases to trimming and J lost 5 bases; unmatched junction nucleotides: 8. CDR1 is SGDLS and CDR2 is YYNGEE in the germline V gene. TCRdb keeps only in-frame clones here, not all; method: immunoSEQ multiplex PCR. Of millions of clones listed, approximately 92% are singletons. The entry originates in a study of shared clonotypes between healthy human individuals. V is TRBV9 and J is TRBJ2-3; TRBD2 matches at 11 bases. The source material was naive CD4+ T cells sorted from blood. Subset of the sample: CD45RA+ positively selected. The TCR was taken from a man younger than 35 in good health. For the CDR3, the DNA is TGTGCCAGCAGCGTAGGAGATAGCGGGGGGGCAGAAGATACGCAGTATTTT. This encodes CASSVGDSGGAEDTQYF.